This record looks at one TCR beta chain sequence and its context. This sample was taken from a study of blood T cell repertoires in COVID-19. Study-wide background: Whether acute or convalescent, the COVID-19 samples came from the United States, Italy and Spain. Nucleic acid was either cDNA or gDNA, and it came from T cells, B-cell-depleted T cells, or PBMCs.

The CDR3 runs to 14 residues. V was pared by 5 bases and J by 4 bases, with 6 bases of the junction left unmatched. Germline V gene data show CDR1 as LNHDA and CDR2 as SQIVND (reference sequence). The authors' processing: It was from reference gene primer amplification that nucleated cell counts were estimated. Profiled with immunoSEQ multiplex PCR; TCRdb holds only in-frame clones, not every one. V and J calls and clone size come straight from that table; D and trimming were deduced from the DNA. The sample includes approximately 82,000 clones, around 80% of them seen just once. This clonotype was sampled from a woman aged 55-69 years with acute or convalescent COVID-19. Sequences were obtained from peripheral blood. The V call is TRBV19, the J call TRBJ1-1; the match to TRBD1 covers 8 bases. The DNA of the CDR3 is TGTGCCAGTAGTCATCAGGGGGCTAGCACTGAAGCTTTCTTT. Protein sequence: CASSHQGASTEAFF.